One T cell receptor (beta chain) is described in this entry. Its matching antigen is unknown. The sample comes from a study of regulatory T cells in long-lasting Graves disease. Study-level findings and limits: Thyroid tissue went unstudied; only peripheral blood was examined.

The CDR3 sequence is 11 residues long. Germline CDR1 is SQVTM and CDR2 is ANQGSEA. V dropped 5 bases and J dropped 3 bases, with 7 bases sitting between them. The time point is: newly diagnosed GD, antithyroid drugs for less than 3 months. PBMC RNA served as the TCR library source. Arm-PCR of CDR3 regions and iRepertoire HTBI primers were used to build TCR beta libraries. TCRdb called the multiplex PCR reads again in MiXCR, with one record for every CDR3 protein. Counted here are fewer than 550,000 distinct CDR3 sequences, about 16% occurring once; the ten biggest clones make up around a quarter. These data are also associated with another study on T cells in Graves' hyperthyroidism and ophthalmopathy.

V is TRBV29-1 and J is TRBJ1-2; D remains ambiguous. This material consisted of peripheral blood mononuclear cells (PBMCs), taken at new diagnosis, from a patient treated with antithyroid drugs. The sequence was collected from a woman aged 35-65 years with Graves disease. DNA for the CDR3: TGCAGCGTTATCGTGGACTATGGCTACACCTTC. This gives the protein CSVIVDYGYTF.